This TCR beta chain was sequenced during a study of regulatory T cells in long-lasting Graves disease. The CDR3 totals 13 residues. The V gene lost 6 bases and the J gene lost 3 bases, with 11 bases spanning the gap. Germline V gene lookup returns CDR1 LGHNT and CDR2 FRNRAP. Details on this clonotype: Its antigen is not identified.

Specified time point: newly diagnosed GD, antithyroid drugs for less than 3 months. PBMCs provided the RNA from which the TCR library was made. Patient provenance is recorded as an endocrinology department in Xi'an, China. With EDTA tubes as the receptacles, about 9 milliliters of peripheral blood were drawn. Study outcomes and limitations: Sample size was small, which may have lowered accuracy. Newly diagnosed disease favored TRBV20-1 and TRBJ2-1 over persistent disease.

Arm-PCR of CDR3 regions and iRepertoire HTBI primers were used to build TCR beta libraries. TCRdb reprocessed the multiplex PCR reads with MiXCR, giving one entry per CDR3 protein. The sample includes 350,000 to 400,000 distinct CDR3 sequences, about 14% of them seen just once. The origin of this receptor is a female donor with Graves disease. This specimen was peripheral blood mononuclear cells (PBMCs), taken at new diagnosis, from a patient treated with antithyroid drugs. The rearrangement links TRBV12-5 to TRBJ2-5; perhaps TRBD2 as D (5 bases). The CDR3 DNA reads TGTGCTAGTGGGGTCTCCGGGAAAGAGACCCAGTACTTC. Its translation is CASGVSGKETQYF.